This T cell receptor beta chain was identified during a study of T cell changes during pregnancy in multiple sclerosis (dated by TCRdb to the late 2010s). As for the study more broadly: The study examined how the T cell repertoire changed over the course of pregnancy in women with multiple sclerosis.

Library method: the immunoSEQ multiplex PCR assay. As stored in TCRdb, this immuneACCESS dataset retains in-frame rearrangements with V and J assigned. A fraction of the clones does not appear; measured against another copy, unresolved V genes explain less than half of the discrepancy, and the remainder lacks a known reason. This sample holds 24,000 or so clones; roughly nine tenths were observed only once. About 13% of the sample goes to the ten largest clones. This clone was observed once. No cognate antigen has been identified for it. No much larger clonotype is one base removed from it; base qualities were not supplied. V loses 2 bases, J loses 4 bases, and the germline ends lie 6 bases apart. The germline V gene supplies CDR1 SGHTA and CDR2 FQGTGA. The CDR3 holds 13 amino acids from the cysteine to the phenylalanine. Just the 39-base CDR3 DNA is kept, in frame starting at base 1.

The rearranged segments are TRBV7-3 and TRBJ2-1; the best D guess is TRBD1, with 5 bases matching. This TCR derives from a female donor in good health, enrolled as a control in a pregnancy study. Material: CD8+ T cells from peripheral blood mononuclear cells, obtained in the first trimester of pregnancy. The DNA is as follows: TGTGCCAGCAGCTTAGACAGTTACAATGAGCAGTTCTTC. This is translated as CASSLDSYNEQFF. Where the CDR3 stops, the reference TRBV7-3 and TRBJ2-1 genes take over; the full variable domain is GAGVSQTPSNKVTEKGKYVELRCDPISGHTALYWYRQSLGQGPEFLIYFQGTGAADDSGLPNDRFFAVRPEGSVSTLKIQRTERGDSAVYLCASSLDSYNEQFFGPGTRLTVL.